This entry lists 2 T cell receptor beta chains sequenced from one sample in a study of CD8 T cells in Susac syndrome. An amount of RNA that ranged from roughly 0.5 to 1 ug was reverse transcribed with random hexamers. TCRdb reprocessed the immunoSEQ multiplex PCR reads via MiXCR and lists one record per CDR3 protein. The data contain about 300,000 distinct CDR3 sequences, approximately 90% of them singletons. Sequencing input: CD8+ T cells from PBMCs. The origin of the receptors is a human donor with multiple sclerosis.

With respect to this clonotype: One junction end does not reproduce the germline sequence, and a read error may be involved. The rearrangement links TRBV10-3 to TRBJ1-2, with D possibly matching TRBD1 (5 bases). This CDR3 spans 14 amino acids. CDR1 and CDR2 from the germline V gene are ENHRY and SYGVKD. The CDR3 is CAISESTRGPEVLF. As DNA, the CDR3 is TGTGCCATCAGTGAGTCTACGAGGGGCCCTGAAGTTCTATTC.

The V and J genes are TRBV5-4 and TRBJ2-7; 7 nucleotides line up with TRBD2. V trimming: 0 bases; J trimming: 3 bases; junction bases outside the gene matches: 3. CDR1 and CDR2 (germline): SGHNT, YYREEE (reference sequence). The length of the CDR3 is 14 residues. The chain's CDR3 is CASSLDLADYEQYF. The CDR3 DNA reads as TGTGCCAGCAGCTTGGATCTAGCGGACTACGAGCAGTACTTC.